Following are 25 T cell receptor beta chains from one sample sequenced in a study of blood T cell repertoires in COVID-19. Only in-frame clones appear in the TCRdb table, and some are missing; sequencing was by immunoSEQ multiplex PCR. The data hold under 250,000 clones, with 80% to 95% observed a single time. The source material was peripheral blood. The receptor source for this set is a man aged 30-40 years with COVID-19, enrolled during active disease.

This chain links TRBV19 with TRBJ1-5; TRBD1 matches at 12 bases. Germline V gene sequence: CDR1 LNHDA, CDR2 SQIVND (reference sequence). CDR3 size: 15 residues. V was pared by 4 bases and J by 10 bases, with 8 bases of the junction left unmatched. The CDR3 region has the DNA TGTGCCAGTAGTAGGGGACAGGGGGCAACTGACCCCCAGCATTTT. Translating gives CASSRGQGATDPQHF.

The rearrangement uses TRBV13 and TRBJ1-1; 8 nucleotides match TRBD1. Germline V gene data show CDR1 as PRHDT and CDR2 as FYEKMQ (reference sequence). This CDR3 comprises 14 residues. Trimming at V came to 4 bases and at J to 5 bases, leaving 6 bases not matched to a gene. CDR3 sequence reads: CASSSTNRGTEAFF. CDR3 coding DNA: TGTGCCAGCAGCTCTACCAACAGGGGGACTGAAGCTTTCTTT.

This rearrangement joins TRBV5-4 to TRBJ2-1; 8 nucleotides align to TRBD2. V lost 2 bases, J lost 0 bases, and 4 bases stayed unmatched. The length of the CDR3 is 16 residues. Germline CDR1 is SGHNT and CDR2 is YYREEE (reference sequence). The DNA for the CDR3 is TGTGCCAGCAGCTTTACCGGGACTAGCTCCTACAATGAGCAGTTCTTC. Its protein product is CASSFTGTSSYNEQFF.

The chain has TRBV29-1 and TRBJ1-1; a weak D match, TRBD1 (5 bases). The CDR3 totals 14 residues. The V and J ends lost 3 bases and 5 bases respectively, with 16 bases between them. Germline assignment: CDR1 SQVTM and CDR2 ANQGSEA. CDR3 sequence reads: CSVDGDDGGTEAFF. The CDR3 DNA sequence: TGCAGCGTTGACGGGGACGACGGGGGGACTGAAGCTTTCTTT.

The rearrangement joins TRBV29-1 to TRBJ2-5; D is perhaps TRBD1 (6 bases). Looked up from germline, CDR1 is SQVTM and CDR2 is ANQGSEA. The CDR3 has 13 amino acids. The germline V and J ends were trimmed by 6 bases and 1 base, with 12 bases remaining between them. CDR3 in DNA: TGCAGCGTGGCCAGGGGCCTCCAAGAGACCCAGTACTTC. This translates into CSVARGLQETQYF.

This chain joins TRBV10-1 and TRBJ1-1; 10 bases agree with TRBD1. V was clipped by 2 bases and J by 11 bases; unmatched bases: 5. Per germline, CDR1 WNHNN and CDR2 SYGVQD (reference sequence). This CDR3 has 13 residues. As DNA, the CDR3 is TGCGCCAGCAGTGAGCGACAGGGGGCAGACGCTTTCTTT. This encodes CASSERQGADAFF.

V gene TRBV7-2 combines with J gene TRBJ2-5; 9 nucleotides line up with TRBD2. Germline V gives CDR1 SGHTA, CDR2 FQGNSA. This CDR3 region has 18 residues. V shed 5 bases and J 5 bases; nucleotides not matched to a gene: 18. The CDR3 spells CASSPRGVAGAARETQYF. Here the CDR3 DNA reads TGTGCCAGCAGCCCTCGCGGGGTAGCGGGGGCTGCACGCGAGACCCAGTACTTC.

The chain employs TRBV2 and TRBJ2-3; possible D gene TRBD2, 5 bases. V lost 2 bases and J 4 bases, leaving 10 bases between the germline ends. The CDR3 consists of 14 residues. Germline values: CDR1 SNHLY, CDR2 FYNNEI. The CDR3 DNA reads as TGTGCCAGCAGTGAAAGGAGGTTTGCAGATACGCAGTATTTT. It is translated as CASSERRFADTQYF. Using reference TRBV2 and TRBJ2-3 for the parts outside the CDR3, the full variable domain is EPEVTQTPSHQVTQMGQEVILRCVPISNHLYFYWYRQILGQKVEFLVSFYNNEISEKSEIFDDQFSVERPDGSNFTLKIRSTKLEDSAMYFCASSERRFADTQYFGPGTRLTVL.

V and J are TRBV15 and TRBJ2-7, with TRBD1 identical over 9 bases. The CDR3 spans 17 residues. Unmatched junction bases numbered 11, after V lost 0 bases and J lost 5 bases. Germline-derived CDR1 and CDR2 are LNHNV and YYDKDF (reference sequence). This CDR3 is CATSRELTGTGYHEQYF. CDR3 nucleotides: TGTGCCACCAGCAGAGAGCTCACCGGGACAGGGTACCACGAGCAGTACTTC.

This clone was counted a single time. The CDR3, as DNA: TGCGCCAGCAGCTTGGGGGGACAGGCCTACGAGCAGTACTTC. It yields the protein CASSLGGQAYEQYF. The V and J genes are TRBV5-1 and TRBJ2-7, with TRBD1 identical over 8 bases. V dropped 0 bases and J dropped 2; count of bases not matched to a gene: 1. This CDR3 is built from 14 residues. Germline CDR1 is SGHRS and CDR2 is YFSETQ.

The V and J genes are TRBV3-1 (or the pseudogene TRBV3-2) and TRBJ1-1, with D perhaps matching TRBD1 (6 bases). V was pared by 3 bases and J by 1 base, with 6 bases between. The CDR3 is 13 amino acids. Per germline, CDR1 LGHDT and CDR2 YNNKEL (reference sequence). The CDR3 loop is CASSQGQNTEAFF. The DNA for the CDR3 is TGTGCCAGCAGCCAGGGACAGAACACTGAAGCTTTCTTT.

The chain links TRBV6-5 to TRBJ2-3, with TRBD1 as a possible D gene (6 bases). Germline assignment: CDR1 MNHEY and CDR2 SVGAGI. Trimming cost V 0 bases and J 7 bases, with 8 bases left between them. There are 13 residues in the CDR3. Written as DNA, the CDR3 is TGTGCCAGCAGTTACTCGAGGGGGAATACGCAGTATTTT. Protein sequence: CASSYSRGNTQYF.

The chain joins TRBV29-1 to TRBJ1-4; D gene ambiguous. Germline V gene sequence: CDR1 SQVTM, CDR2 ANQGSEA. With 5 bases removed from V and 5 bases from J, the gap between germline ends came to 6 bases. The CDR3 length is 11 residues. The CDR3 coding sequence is TGCAGCGTTCAGGTGAATGAAAAACTGTTTTTT. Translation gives CSVQVNEKLFF.

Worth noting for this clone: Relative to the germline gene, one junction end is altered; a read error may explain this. CDR3 amino acids: CASSPTVTGTKYF. The CDR3 nucleotides read TGTGCCAGTTCACCAACCGTGACAGGGACAAAGTACTTC. This chain connects TRBV18 to TRBJ2-7, with 7 positions matching TRBD1. The CDR3 loop spans 13 amino acids. The germline V gene has CDR1 KGHSH and CDR2 LQKENI. Variable domain in full (rest from reference TRBV18 and TRBJ2-7): NAGVMQNPRHLVRRRGQEARLRCSPMKGHSHVYWYRQLPEEGLKFMVYLQKENIIDESGMPKERFSAEFPKEGPSILRIQQVVRGDSAAYFCASSPTVTGTKYFGPGTRLTVT.

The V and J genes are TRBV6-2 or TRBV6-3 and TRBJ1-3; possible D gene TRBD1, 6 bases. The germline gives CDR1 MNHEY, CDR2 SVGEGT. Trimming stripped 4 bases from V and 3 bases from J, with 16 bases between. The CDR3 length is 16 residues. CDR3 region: CASSSPDRPFGNTIYF. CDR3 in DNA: TGTGCCAGCAGTTCGCCCGACAGGCCATTTGGAAACACCATATATTTT.

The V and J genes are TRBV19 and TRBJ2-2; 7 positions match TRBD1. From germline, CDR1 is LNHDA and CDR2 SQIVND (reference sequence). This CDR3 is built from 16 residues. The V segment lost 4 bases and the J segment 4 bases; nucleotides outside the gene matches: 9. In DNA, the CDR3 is TGTGCCAGTAGTACTTACAGGGGTACCACCACCGGGGAGCTGTTTTTT. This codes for CASSTYRGTTTGELFF.

The CDR3 DNA is TGCAGCGTTGAAGACGGAAGGGGAAGGTTCAATGAGCAGTTCTTC. Its protein product is CSVEDGRGRFNEQFF. The chain joins TRBV29-1 to TRBJ2-1, with D tentatively TRBD1 (5 bases). The V gene lost 0 bases and the J gene lost 6 bases, with 15 bases spanning the gap. The CDR3 contains 15 residues. Germline V gene lookup returns CDR1 SQVTM and CDR2 ANQGSEA.

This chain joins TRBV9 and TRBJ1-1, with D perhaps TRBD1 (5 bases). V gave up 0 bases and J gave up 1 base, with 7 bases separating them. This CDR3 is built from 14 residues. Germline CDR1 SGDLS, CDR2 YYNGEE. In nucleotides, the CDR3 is TGTGCCAGCAGCGTAGTCACAGGGAACACTGAAGCTTTCTTT. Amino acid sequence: CASSVVTGNTEAFF. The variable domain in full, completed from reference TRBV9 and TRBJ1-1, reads DSGVTQTPKHLITATGQRVTLRCSPRSGDLSVYWYQQSLDQGLQFLIQYYNGEERAKGNILERFSAQQFPDLHSELNLSSLELGDSALYFCASSVVTGNTEAFFGQGTRLTVV.

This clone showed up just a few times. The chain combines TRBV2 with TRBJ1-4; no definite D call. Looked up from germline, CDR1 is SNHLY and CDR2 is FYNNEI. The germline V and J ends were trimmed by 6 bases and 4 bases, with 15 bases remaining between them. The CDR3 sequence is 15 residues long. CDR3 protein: CASRGRPRDNEKLFF. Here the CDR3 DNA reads TGTGCCAGCAGGGGCCGACCCCGGGATAATGAAAAACTGTTTTTT.

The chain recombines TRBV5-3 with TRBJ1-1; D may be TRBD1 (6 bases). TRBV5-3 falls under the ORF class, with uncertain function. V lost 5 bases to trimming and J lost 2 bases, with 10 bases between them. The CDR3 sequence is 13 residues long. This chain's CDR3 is CARRQQGNTEAFF. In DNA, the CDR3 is TGTGCCAGAAGACAACAGGGAAACACTGAAGCTTTCTTT.

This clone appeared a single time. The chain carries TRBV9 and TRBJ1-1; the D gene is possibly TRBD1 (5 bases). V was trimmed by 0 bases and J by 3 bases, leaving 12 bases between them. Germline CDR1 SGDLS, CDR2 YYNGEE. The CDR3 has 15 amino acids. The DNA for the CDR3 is TGTGCCAGCAGCGTAGGTTCAGGGAGGTACACTGAAGCTTTCTTT. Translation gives CASSVGSGRYTEAFF.

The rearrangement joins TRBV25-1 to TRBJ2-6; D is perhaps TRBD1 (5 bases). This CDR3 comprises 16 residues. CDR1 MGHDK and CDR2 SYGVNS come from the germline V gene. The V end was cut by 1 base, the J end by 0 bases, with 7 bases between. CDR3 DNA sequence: TGTGCCAGCAGTGAATCAGGGATCTCTGGGGCCAACGTCCTGACTTTC. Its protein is CASSESGISGANVLTF. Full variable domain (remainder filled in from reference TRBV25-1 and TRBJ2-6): EADIYQTPRYLVIGTGKKITLECSQTMGHDKMYWYQQDPGMELHLIHYSYGVNSTEKGDLSSESTVSRIRTEHFPLTLESARPSHTSQYLCASSESGISGANVLTFGAGSRLTVL.

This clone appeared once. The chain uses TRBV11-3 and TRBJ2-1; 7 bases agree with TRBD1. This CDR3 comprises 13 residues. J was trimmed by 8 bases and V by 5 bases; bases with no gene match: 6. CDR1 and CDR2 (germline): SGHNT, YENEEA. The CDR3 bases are TGTGCCAGCAGCCCCAAGGGGGCTCATGAGCAGTTCTTC. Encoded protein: CASSPKGAHEQFF.

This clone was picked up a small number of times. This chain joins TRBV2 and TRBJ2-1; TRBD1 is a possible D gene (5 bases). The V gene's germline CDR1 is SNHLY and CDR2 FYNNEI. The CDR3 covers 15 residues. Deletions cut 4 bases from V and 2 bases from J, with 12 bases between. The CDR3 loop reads CASSGIRVPYNEQFF. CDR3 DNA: TGTGCCAGCAGTGGAATCAGGGTCCCCTACAATGAGCAGTTCTTC.

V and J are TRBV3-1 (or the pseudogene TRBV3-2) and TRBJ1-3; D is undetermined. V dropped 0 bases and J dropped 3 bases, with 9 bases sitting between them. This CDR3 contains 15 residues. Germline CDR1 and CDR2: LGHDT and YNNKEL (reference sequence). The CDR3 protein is CASSQDRGDGNTIYF. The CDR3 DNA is TGTGCCAGCAGCCAAGATCGGGGTGATGGAAACACCATATATTTT.